The clone carrying this TCR beta chain occurred a few times. Its matching antigen is unknown. This sample was taken from a study of T cells after yellow fever vaccination. Study conclusions and caveats: Abundant bulk-population clonotypes could contaminate the FACS-sorted repertoires. Reappearance after the booster was seen for most primary-vaccination clones, at about 95% CD4 and about 90% CD8.

UMIs were added to TCR cDNA along with a universal primer site when it was made by 5'RACE template switching. Using its own MiXCR run on the 5' RACE reads, TCRdb lists one record per CDR3 protein. The sample records 620,000 or so distinct CDR3 sequences, 9% to 15% being singletons. The clonotype was recovered from a young man who received the YFV17D yellow fever vaccine. Here the sequenced sample was PBMCs, taken on the day of the yellow fever booster vaccination.

DNA for the CDR3: TGCAGTGCGATGACTAGCGGGATGTTAGAGACCCAGTACTTC. Translating gives CSAMTSGMLETQYF. The chain couples TRBV20-1 to TRBJ2-5; TRBD2 agrees at 11 bases. The CDR3 sequence is 14 residues long. J gave up 4 bases and V 6 bases, and 7 bases lay outside the gene matches. Germline V gene sequence: CDR1 DFQATT, CDR2 SNEGSKA (reference sequence).